This T cell receptor beta chain was identified during a study of CDR3 diversity in severe acne. Worth noting for this clonotype: This CDR3 fails to terminate in the conserved phenylalanine or tryptophan, so it likely reflects a read error.

TCRdb processed the PCR reads anew with MiXCR; each CDR3 protein has one entry. The repertoire holds about 84,000 distinct CDR3 sequences, under 60% seen once, with more than 13% in the top ten. CDR1 is KGHDR and CDR2 is SFDVKD in the germline V gene. The CDR3 runs 14 residues. The ends were cut back, 4 bases at V and 1 base at J, with 9 bases in the middle. Sequencing used blood. This receptor was taken from a male donor in good health, without acne. The chain has TRBV24-1 and TRBJ2-5, with D uncertain. Here the CDR3 reads CATSDFRSQETQYP. DNA of the CDR3: TGTGCCACCAGTGACTTTAGGAGCCAAGAGACCCAGTACCCC.